This TCR beta chain appears in the sequencing data of a study of shared clonotypes between healthy human individuals. Findings of the study overall: Non-shared clonotypes had lower generation probabilities than clonotypes shared by all four sorted-subset donors.

TCRdb's table, derived via immunoSEQ multiplex PCR, lists solely in-frame clones and lacks some. The sample consists of some 2,500,000 clones, about 90% of them appearing once. CDR3 length: 16 residues. Germline V lookup: CDR1 SGHRS, CDR2 YFSETQ. V lost 4 bases, J lost 4 bases, and 11 bases stayed unmatched. Details on this clone: The antigen is undetermined.

The J gene is TRBJ2-3, the V gene TRBV5-1; 8 nucleotides agree with TRBD1. The sequencing sample was made of naive CD4+ T cells from PBMCs. As for subset: CD45RA+ positively selected. This TCR was recovered from a man between 18 and 29 years old in good health. Some clones in this sample may be carry-over from other donors' samples. The CDR3 nucleotides read TGCGCCAGCAGCGGTCCCAAGACAGGGGAGGCAGATACGCAGTATTTT. It is translated as CASSGPKTGEADTQYF. The whole variable domain, remainder taken from reference TRBV5-1 and TRBJ2-3, is KAGVTQTPRYLIKTRGQQVTLSCSPISGHRSVSWYQQTPGQGLQFLFEYFSETQRNKGNFPGRFSGRQFSNSRSEMNVSTLELGDSALYLCASSGPKTGEADTQYFGPGTRLTVL.